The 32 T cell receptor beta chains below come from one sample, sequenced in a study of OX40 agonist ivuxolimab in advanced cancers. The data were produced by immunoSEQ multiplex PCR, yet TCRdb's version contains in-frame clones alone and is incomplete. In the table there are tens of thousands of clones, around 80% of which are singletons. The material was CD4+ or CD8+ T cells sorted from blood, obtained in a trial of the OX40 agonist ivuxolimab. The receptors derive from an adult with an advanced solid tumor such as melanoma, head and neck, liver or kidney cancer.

CDR3 loop: CASGGKETGGWVYF. The CDR3 DNA is TGTGCCAGCGGAGGGAAGGAGACAGGCGGGTGGGTGTACTTC. This chain uses TRBV6-6 with TRBJ2-7; the D gene could be TRBD1 or TRBD2 (6 bases each). V was clipped by 8 bases and J by 12 bases, with 26 bases between them. Germline assignment: CDR1 MNHNY and CDR2 SVGAGI (reference sequence). The CDR3 is 14 amino acids.

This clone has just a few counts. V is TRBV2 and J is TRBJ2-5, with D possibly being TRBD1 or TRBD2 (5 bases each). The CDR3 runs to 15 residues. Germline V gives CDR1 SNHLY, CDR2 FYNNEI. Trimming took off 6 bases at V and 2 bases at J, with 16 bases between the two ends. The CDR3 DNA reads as TGTGCCAGCAGGGAGGTAGGGACGTCACAAGAGACCCAGTACTTC. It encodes CASREVGTSQETQYF.

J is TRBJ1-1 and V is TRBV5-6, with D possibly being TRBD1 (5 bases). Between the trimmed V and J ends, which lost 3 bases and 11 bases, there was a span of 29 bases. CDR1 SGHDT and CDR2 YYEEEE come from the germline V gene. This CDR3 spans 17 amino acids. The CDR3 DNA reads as TGTGCCAGCAGCTCCGGTCCGATCGGGACCGTCTCGGCTTGGGCTTTCTTT. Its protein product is CASSSGPIGTVSAWAFF. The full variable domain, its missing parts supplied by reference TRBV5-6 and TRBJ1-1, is DAGVTQSPTHLIKTRGQQVTLRCSPKSGHDTVSWYQQALGQGPQFIFQYYEEEERQRGNFPDRFSGHQFPNYSSELNVNALLLGDSALYLCASSSGPIGTVSAWAFFGQGTRLTVV.

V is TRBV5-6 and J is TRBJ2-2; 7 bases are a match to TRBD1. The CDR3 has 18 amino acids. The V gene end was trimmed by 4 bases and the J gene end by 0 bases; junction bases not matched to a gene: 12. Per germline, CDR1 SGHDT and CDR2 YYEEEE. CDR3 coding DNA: TGTGCCAGCAGCCCTATCACTCGAGGGGGCCCGAACACCGGGGAGCTGTTTTTT. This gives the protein CASSPITRGGPNTGELFF. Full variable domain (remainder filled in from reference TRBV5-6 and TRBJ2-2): DAGVTQSPTHLIKTRGQQVTLRCSPKSGHDTVSWYQQALGQGPQFIFQYYEEEERQRGNFPDRFSGHQFPNYSSELNVNALLLGDSALYLCASSPITRGGPNTGELFFGEGSRLTVL.

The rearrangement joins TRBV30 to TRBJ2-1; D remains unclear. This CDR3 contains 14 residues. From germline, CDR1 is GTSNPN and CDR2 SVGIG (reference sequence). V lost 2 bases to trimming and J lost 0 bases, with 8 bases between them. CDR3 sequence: CAWSRVSSYNEQFF. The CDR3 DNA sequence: TGTGCCTGGAGTAGGGTGAGCTCCTACAATGAGCAGTTCTTC.

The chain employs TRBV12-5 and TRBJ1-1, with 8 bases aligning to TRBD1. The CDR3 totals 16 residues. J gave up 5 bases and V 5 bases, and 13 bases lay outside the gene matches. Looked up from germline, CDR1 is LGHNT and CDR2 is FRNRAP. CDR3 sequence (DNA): TGTGCTAGTGGTCCTGGACAGGGCGGAACTAGTACTGAAGCTTTCTTT. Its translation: CASGPGQGGTSTEAFF.

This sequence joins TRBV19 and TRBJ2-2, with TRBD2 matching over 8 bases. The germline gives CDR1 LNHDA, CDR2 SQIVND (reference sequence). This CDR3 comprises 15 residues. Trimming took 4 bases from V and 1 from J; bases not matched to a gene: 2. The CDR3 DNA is TGTGCCAGTAGTAGGCTAGCGGGGAACACCGGGGAGCTGTTTTTT. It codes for CASSRLAGNTGELFF.

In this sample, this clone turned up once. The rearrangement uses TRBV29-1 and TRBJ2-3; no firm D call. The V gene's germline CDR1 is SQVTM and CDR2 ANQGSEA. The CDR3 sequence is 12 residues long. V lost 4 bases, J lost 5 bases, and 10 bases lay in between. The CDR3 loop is CSVAVGGDTQYF. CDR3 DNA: TGCAGCGTTGCGGTAGGCGGAGATACGCAGTATTTT.

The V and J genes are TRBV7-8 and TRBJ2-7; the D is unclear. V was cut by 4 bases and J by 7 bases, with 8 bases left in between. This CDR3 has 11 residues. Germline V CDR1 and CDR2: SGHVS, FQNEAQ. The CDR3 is CASSSLREQYF. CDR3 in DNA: TGTGCCAGCAGCTCCTTAAGAGAGCAGTACTTC.

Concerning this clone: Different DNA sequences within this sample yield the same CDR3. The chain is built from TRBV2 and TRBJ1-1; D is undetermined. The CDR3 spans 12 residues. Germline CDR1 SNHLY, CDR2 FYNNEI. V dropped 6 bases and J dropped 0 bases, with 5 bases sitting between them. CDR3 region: CASRGLNTEAFF. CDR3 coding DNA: TGTGCCAGCAGAGGCTTGAACACTGAAGCTTTCTTT.

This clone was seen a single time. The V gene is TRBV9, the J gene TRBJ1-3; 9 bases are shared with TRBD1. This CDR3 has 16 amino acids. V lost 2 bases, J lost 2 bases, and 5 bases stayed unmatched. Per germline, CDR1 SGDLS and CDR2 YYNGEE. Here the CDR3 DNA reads TGTGCCAGCAGCGTCTCGGGACAGGGAGCTGGAAACACCATATATTTT. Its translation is CASSVSGQGAGNTIYF. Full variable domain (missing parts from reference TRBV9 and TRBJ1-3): DSGVTQTPKHLITATGQRVTLRCSPRSGDLSVYWYQQSLDQGLQFLIQYYNGEERAKGNILERFSAQQFPDLHSELNLSSLELGDSALYFCASSVSGQGAGNTIYFGEGSWLTVV.

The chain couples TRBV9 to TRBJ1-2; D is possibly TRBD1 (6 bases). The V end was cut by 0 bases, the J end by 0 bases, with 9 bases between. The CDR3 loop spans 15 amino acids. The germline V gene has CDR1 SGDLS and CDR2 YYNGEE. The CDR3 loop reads CASSVGTVSNYGYTF. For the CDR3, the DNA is TGTGCCAGCAGCGTAGGGACAGTTTCTAACTATGGCTACACCTTC.

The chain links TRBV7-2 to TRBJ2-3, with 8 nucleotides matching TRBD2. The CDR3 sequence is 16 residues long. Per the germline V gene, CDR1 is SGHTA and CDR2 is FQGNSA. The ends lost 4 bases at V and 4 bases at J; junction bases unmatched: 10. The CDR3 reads CASSSTSGVPADTQYF. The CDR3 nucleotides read TGTGCCAGCAGCTCAACTAGCGGAGTGCCGGCAGATACGCAGTATTTT.

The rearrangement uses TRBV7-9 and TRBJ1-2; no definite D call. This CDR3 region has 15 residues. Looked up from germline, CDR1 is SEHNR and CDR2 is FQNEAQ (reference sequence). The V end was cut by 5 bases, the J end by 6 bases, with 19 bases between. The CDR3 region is CASSKESSGNNGYTF. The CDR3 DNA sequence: TGTGCCAGCAGCAAAGAAAGCAGCGGGAATAATGGCTACACCTTC.

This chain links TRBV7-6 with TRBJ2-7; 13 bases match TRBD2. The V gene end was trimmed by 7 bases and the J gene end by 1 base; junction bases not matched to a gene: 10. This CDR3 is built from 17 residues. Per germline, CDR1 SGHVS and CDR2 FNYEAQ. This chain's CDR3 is CASTQTSGGPRSYEQYF. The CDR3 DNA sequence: TGTGCCAGCACCCAGACTAGCGGGGGGCCGCGGTCCTACGAGCAGTACTTC.

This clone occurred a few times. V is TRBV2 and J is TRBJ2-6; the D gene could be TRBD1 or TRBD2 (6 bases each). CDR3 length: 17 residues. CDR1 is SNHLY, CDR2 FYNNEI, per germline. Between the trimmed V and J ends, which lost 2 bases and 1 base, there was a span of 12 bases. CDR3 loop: CASSETRGGSGANVLTF. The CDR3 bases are TGTGCCAGCAGTGAAACCAGGGGAGGTTCTGGGGCCAACGTCCTGACTTTC.

The CDR3 loop is CASSNRGVRNQPQHF. DNA of the CDR3: TGTGCCAGCAGCAATAGAGGGGTTAGGAATCAGCCCCAGCATTTT. The chain recombines TRBV21-1 with TRBJ1-5. TRBV21-1 is assigned pseudogene status. This CDR3 contains 15 residues.

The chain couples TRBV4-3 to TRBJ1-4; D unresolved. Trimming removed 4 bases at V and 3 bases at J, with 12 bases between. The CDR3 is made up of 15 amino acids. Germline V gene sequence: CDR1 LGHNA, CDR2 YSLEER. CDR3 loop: CASSPSGSSNEKLFF. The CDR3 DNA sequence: TGCGCCAGCAGCCCATCCGGGTCCTCTAATGAAAAACTGTTTTTT.

CDR3 region: CASSLGVAVDEQYF. CDR3 bases: TGTGCCAGTAGTCTAGGTGTAGCGGTTGACGAGCAGTACTTC. This rearrangement joins TRBV19 to TRBJ2-7; possibly TRBD2 for D (6 bases). Trimming pared 5 bases from V and 5 bases from J, leaving 16 bases between. CDR1 is LNHDA, CDR2 SQIVND, per germline (reference sequence). The CDR3 runs 14 residues.

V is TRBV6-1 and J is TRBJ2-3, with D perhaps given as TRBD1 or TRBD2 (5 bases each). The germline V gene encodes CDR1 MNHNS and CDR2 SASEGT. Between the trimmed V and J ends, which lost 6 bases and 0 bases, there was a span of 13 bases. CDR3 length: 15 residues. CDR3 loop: CASRRGALSTDTQYF. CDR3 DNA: TGTGCCAGCAGAAGGGGAGCACTTAGCACAGATACGCAGTATTTT.

CDR3 sequence: CASDVAGTANTEAFF. The CDR3, as DNA: TGTGCCAGTGACGTCGCTGGGACAGCTAACACTGAAGCTTTCTTT. The rearrangement joins TRBV6-6 to TRBJ1-1, with 7 bases lining up with TRBD1. There are 15 residues in the CDR3. Germline CDR1 and CDR2: MNHNY and SVGAGI (reference sequence). Germline trimming cut 9 bases from V and 2 bases from J; bases unmatched to any gene: 12.

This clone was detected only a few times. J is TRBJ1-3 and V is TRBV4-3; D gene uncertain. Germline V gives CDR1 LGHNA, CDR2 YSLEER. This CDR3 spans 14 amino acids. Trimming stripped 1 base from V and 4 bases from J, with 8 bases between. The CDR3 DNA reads TGCGCCAGCAGCCAAGGGGCGGTCGGAAACACCATATATTTT. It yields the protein CASSQGAVGNTIYF.

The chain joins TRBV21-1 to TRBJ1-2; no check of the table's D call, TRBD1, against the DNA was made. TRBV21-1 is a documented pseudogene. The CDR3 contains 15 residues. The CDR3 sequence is CASSNPGQGAYGYTF. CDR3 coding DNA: TGTGCCAGCAGCAACCCGGGACAGGGGGCTTATGGCTACACCTTC.

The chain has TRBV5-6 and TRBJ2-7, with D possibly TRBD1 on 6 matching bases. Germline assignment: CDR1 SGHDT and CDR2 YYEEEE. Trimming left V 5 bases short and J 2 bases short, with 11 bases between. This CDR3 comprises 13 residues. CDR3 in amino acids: CASRRQAAYEQYF. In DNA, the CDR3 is TGTGCCAGCAGGAGACAGGCCGCCTACGAGCAGTACTTC.

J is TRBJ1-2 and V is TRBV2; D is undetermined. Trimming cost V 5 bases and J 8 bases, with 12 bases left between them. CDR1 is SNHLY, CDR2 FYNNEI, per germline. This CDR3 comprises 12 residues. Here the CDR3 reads CASSSGFEGYTF. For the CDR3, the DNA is TGTGCCAGCAGTTCCGGTTTTGAAGGCTACACCTTC.

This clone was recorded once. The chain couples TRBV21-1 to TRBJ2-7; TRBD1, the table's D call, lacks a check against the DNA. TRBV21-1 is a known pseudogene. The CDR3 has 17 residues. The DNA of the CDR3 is TGTGCCAGCAATAAAGGGAACCGGACAGGGAAATGGGACGAGCAGTACTTC. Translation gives CASNKGNRTGKWDEQYF.

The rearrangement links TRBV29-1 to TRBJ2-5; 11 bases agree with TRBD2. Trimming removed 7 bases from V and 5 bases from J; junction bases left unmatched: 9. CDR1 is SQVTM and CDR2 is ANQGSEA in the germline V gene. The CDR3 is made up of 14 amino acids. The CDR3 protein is CSGVSGGAGETQYF. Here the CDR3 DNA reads TGCAGCGGCGTTAGCGGGGGGGCGGGGGAGACCCAGTACTTC. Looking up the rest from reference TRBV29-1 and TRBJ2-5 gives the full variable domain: SAVISQKPSRDICQRGTSLTIQCQVDSQVTMMFWYRQQPGQSLTLIATANQGSEATYESGFVIDKFPISRPNLTFSTLTVSNMSPEDSSIYLCSGVSGGAGETQYFGPGTRLLVL.

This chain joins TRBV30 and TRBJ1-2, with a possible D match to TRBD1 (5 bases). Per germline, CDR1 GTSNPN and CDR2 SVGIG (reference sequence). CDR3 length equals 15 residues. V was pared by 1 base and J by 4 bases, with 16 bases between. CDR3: CAWSEPGTWGYGYTF. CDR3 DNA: TGTGCCTGGAGTGAGCCAGGGACCTGGGGCTATGGCTACACCTTC.

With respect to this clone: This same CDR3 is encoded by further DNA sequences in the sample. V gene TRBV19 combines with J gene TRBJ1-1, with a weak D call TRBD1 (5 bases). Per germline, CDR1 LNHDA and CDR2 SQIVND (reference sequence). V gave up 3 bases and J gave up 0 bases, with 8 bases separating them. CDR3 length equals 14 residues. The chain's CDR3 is CASSIEGLNTEAFF. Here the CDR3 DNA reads TGTGCCAGTAGTATTGAGGGGTTGAACACTGAAGCTTTCTTT.

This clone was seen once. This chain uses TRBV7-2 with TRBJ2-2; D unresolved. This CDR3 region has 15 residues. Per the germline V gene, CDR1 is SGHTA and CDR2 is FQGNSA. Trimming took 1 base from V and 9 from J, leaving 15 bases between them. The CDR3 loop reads CASSLDQADTRELFF. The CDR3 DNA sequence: TGTGCCAGCAGCTTAGATCAGGCAGATACCAGGGAGCTGTTTTTT.

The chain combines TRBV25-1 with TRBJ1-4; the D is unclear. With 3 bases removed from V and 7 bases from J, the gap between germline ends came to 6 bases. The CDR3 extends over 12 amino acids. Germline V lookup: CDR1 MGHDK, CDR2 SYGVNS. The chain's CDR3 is CASSDPGEKLFF. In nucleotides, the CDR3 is TGTGCCAGCAGTGACCCCGGTGAAAAACTGTTTTTT.

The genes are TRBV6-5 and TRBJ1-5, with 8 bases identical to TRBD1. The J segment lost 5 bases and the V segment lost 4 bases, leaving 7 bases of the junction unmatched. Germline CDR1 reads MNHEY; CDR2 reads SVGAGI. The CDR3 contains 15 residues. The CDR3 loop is CASSSRPTGDQPQHF. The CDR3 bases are TGTGCCAGCAGTTCTAGACCGACAGGGGATCAGCCCCAGCATTTT.